These T cell receptor beta chains were read from a single sample in a study of cytotoxic CD8 clonotypes in ibrutinib-treated CLL. Only in-frame clones appear in the TCRdb table, and some are missing; sequencing was by immunoSEQ multiplex PCR. The table shows about 68,000 clones, with 68% occurring only once. This material consisted of PBMCs, taken after 12 months of ibrutinib treatment. The receptors shown here come from a human donor with chronic lymphocytic leukemia. Both conserved end residues are part of each CDR3. D genes are given only for firm matches. The listing skips clone size in some rows; elsewhere it reads once, few, many or a size class.

J | V | size | length | D | DNA | CDR3
TRBJ1-3 | TRBV5-1 | - | 15 | TRBD1 | TGCGCCAGCAGCTTGGCAACAGGGGGAGGAAACACCATATATTTT | CASSLATGGGNTIYF
TRBJ2-3 | TRBV5-4 | - | 17 | TRBD2 | TGTGCCAGCACCCGGGCTAGCGGCGGAACTAGCACAGATACGCAGTATTTT | CASTRASGGTSTDTQYF
TRBJ1-1 | TRBV6-1 | - | 10 | - | TGTGCCAGCAGTGCCTTAGGAGCTTTCTTT | CASSALGAFF
TRBJ1-5 | TRBV7-2 | few | 14 | - | TGTGCCAGCAGCTTAGCACCCAGCAATCAGCCCCAGCATTTT | CASSLAPSNQPQHF
TRBJ1-3 | TRBV2 | few | 15 | - | TGTGCCAGCAGCGCCCAACAGGGAGATGGAAACACCATATATTTT | CASSAQQGDGNTIYF
TRBJ2-2 | TRBV4-3 | once | 16 | TRBD2 | TGCGCCAGCAGCCAAGTTGCAGTAGCGGGGAACGGGGAGCTGTTTTTT | CASSQVAVAGNGELFF
TRBJ2-1 | TRBV18 | - | 16 | TRBD2 | TGTGCCAGCTCACCTACTAGCGGGGGGCGAGGCGGTGAGCAGTTCTTC | CASSPTSGGRGGEQFF
TRBJ2-3 | TRBV7-2 | - | 14 | - | TGTGCCAGCAGCCCCCTCGACTGGGGAGATACGCAGTATTTT | CASSPLDWGDTQYF
TRBJ1-1 | TRBV6-5 | few | 15 | - | TGTGCCAGCAGTTACCTGGGACAAGCTATCACTGAAGCTTTCTTT | CASSYLGQAITEAFF
TRBJ2-2 | TRBV7-2 | - | 12 | - | TGTGCCAGCAGCCCAGAGTCCGGGGAGCTGTTTTTT | CASSPESGELFF
TRBJ2-5 | TRBV10-3 | - | 13 | TRBD1 | TGTGCCATCAGCTATGACAGGGAAGAGACCCAGTACTTC | CAISYDREETQYF
TRBJ2-2 | TRBV9 | - | 15 | - | TGTGCCAGCAGCGTAGGTACCCTGAACACCGGGGAGCTGTTTTTT | CASSVGTLNTGELFF
TRBJ2-1 | TRBV11-1 | - | 16 | - | TGTGCCAGCAGCCCCCTGGGTAGCGGAGCCTACAATGAGCAGTTCTTC | CASSPLGSGAYNEQFF
TRBJ1-2 | TRBV10-3 | few | 14 | TRBD1 | TGTGCCATCAGTGAGGGGACAGGCGAAGGTGGCTACACCTTC | CAISEGTGEGGYTF
TRBJ2-3 | TRBV5-1 | - | 15 | - | TGCGCCAGCAGCTTGATGGGGGGTGTCGCAGATACGCAGTATTTT | CASSLMGGVADTQYF
TRBJ1-5 | TRBV6-5 | - | 15 | - | TGTGCCACAAAAAAACGGGGAGGGTTCAATCAGCCCCAGCATTTT | CATKKRGGFNQPQHF
TRBJ1-2 | TRBV27 | - | 17 | - | TGTGCCAGCAGCCCCAGATGGAGGGTGGGATGGGGGTCCGGCTACACCTTC | CASSPRWRVGWGSGYTF
TRBJ1-3 | TRBV30 | - | 12 | - | TGTGCACACGGCGACTCTGGAAACACCATATATTTT | CAHGDSGNTIYF
TRBJ2-4 | TRBV19 | few | 15 | - | TGTGCCAGTAGTATCGACAGAAGAGGGGGAAACATTCAGTACTTC | CASSIDRRGGNIQYF
TRBJ1-6 | TRBV30 | - | 13 | - | TGTGCCTGGAGTGGGGGCAGGGGTTCACCCCTCCACTTT | CAWSGGRGSPLHF
TRBJ1-6 | TRBV5-4 | - | 14 | - | TGTGCCAGCAGCGTGGACGGATCTAATTCACCCCTCCACTTT | CASSVDGSNSPLHF
TRBJ1-3 | TRBV29-1 | - | 15 | - | TGCAGCGTTAGGGACGGCCTCAGCTCTGGAAACACCATATATTTT | CSVRDGLSSGNTIYF
TRBJ2-7 | TRBV15 | - | 15 | - | TGTGCCACCAGCAGACCCGTGTTAGGGGGCTACGAGCAGTACTTC | CATSRPVLGGYEQYF
TRBJ1-2 | TRBV28 | - | 13 | - | TGTGCCAGCATAACCGTCGGGGGCAGTGGCTACACCTTC | CASITVGGSGYTF
TRBJ2-1 | TRBV7-8 | - | 16 | - | TGTGCCAGCAGCAGCTCGAGACTAGGCCTCTACAATGAGCAGTTCTTC | CASSSSRLGLYNEQFF
TRBJ2-1 | TRBV4-1 | - | 12 | - | TGCGCCAGCAGCCAAGATCTTGGACAACAGTTCTTC | CASSQDLGQQFF
TRBJ1-5 | TRBV27 | - | 13 | TRBD1 | TGTGCCAGCAGTTCGGACAGGTATCAGCCCCAGCATTTT | CASSSDRYQPQHF
TRBJ1-5 | TRBV19 | - | 18 | TRBD1 | TGTGCCAGTATGACTCAGACAGGGGGCGTTCGAAGCAATCAGCCCCAGCATTTT | CASMTQTGGVRSNQPQHF
TRBJ1-1 | TRBV6-5 | few | 14 | TRBD1 | TGTGCCAGCAGCACCTCGACAGGGCGAGCTGAAGCTTTCTTT | CASSTSTGRAEAFF
TRBJ1-2 | TRBV5-5 | - | 12 | - | TGTGCCAGCAGCAGCGGGGGTAGTGGCTACACCTTC | CASSSGGSGYTF
TRBJ2-1 | TRBV12-5 | once | 17 | TRBD1 | TGTGCTAGTGGTTTGATTCCCCGACAGGGAATACACAATGAGCAGTTCTTC | CASGLIPRQGIHNEQFF
TRBJ2-6 | TRBV18 | - | 14 | - | TGTGCCAGCTCACCAAGTCCGGGGGCCAACGTCCTGACTTTC | CASSPSPGANVLTF
TRBJ1-6 | TRBV2 | - | 16 | - | TGTGCCAGCACAGAGCAGGGGTTCAGTTGGAATTCACCCCTCCACTTT | CASTEQGFSWNSPLHF
TRBJ2-1 | TRBV9 | - | 15 | TRBD2 | TGTGCCAGCAGCGTAGCTCTAGCGGGGTATCATGAGCAGTTCTTC | CASSVALAGYHEQFF
TRBJ2-5 | TRBV27 | - | 15 | - | TGTGCCAGCAGTAAAAACAGGGAGGGGGGGGAGACCCAGTACTTC | CASSKNREGGETQYF
TRBJ1-6 | TRBV18 | few | 17 | - | TGTGCCAGCTCATCCCTTCCCGCAGGGGTGGAGGGTTCACCCCTCCACTTT | CASSSLPAGVEGSPLHF
TRBJ1-1 | TRBV19 | many | 13 | TRBD1 | TGTGCCTCCATAGACAGGGGGCTATTTAAAGCTTTCTTT | CASIDRGLFKAFF
TRBJ2-2 | TRBV11-2 | - | 16 | TRBD1 | TGTGCCAGCAGCCCCCCGGGACAGGGAGGGACCGGGGAGCTGTTTTTT | CASSPPGQGGTGELFF
TRBJ1-6 | TRBV30 | - | 14 | TRBD1 | TGTGCCTGGAGTAGGACAGGGGGTAATTCACCCCTCCACTTT | CAWSRTGGNSPLHF
TRBJ1-4 | TRBV7-2 | few | 15 | TRBD1 | TGTGCCAGCAGCTTAGGGACAGGGGGGAATGAAAAACTGTTTTTT | CASSLGTGGNEKLFF